Listed below are T cell receptor beta chains from one sample, sequenced in a study of T cell responses to AZD1222 COVID-19 vaccine. Data came from immunoSEQ multiplex PCR; TCRdb stores just in-frame clones and leaves some out. The table shows around 99,000 clones, with 92% occurring only once. The material was peripheral blood, obtained 28 days after the second AZD1222 dose. Receptors originate from an adult who received the AZD1222 COVID-19 vaccine. Each CDR3 is given with its conserved first and last residue. A D gene is named only where the DNA matches it firmly. Clone size is shown for a subset of rows, as once, few, many or a class of expanded clone.

V	J	D	size	DNA	CDR3
TRBV6-2/TRBV6-3	TRBJ2-2	-	-	TGTGCCAGCAGCGAGCGCCCGGAGGGGAACACCGGGGAGCTGTTTTTT	CASSERPEGNTGELFF
TRBV5-8	TRBJ2-7	TRBD1	-	TGTGCCAGCAGTTCTACAGGGGACGAGCAGTACTTC	CASSSTGDEQYF
TRBV15	TRBJ2-7	TRBD1	medium-sized	TGTGCCACCAGCAGAGGGAGTGGGCACAGGGGCTACGAGCAGTACTTC	CATSRGSGHRGYEQYF
TRBV5-1	TRBJ2-7	-	-	TGCGCCAGCAGCTTGGGTTTTAACTACGAGCAGTACTTC	CASSLGFNYEQYF
TRBV24-1	TRBJ2-7	TRBD2	once	TGTGCCATATCTAGCGGGAGGAACTACGAGCAGTACTTC	CAISSGRNYEQYF
TRBV7-2	TRBJ1-3	TRBD1	-	TGTGCCAGCAGCCCACCGACAGGGGTGAGCTTTGGAAACACCATATATTTT	CASSPPTGVSFGNTIYF
TRBV20-1	TRBJ1-1	-	-	TGCAGTGCTAGACGGGCCCCAGAAGCTTTCTTT	CSARRAPEAFF
TRBV6-5	TRBJ2-5	TRBD2	-	TGTGCCAGCAGTTACTCGGGAGCGGGAGTAGAGACCCAGTACTTC	CASSYSGAGVETQYF
TRBV12-5	TRBJ1-3	-	-	TGTGCTAGCACTAGTGCCGGAAACACCATATATTTT	CASTSAGNTIYF
TRBV30	TRBJ1-5	TRBD1	few	TGTGCCTGGAGTCCCGGGACAGGGGGCAATCAGCCCCAGCATTTT	CAWSPGTGGNQPQHF
TRBV4-1	TRBJ2-3	TRBD2	-	TGCGCCAGCAGCCACTCAGCGGGGGGGGGCACAGATACGCAGTATTTT	CASSHSAGGGTDTQYF
TRBV4-1	TRBJ1-4	TRBD1	-	TGCGCCAGCAGCCAAGACGGAGGGGGCGATGAAAAACTGTTTTTT	CASSQDGGGDEKLFF
TRBV2	TRBJ1-5	-	-	TGTGCCAGCAGTGGGGGACGGAGCAATCAGCCCCAGCATTTT	CASSGGRSNQPQHF
TRBV14	TRBJ1-3	-	-	TGTGCCAGCAGCCAACGGACAGTCTCTGGAAACACCATATATTTT	CASSQRTVSGNTIYF
TRBV7-3	TRBJ1-2	-	-	TGTGCCAGCAGCTTAAATCCGGGTGAGGGCTACACCTTC	CASSLNPGEGYTF
TRBV24-1	TRBJ2-5	TRBD1	-	TGTGCCACCACCCCAAACAGGGGTCAGACCCAGTACTTC	CATTPNRGQTQYF
TRBV10-3	TRBJ1-5	-	-	TGTGCCATCAGTGGAGGCGATAGCAATCAGCCCCAGCATTTT	CAISGGDSNQPQHF
TRBV30	TRBJ2-1	-	-	TGTGCCTGGAGTGTTCCGGGTTATTACAATGAGCAGTTCTTC	CAWSVPGYYNEQFF
TRBV19	TRBJ2-3	-	-	TGTGCCAGTAGTACCAGGTGGATAGGCAGAGATACGCAGTATTTT	CASSTRWIGRDTQYF
TRBV18	TRBJ1-1	TRBD1	-	TGTGCCAGCTCACCGGGACAGGGGACTGGGATTGAAGCTTTCTTT	CASSPGQGTGIEAFF
TRBV6-4	TRBJ2-6	-	-	TGTGCCAGCAGTGATGTGGGGGCCAACGTCCTGACTTTC	CASSDVGANVLTF
TRBV21-1	TRBJ1-2	-	-	TGTGCCAGCAGCGCCAGCGAGGGCTACACCTTC	CASSASEGYTF
TRBV15	TRBJ1-2	TRBD1	-	TGTGCCACCAGCATAACCGGGGACAGGGTGGGAGGCTACACCTTC	CATSITGDRVGGYTF
TRBV16	TRBJ2-7	TRBD1	-	TGTGCCAGCAGCCAATGGGGGACAGGGGTCGAGCAGTACTTC	CASSQWGTGVEQYF
TRBV30	TRBJ1-5	-	-	TGTGCCTGGAGCGCGGGCATTACTCAGCCCCAGCATTTT	CAWSAGITQPQHF
TRBV6-1	TRBJ2-1	-	-	TGTGCCACCCGAGGTCAGAATGAGCAGTTCTTC	CATRGQNEQFF
TRBV7-9	TRBJ2-3	-	-	TGTGCCAGCAGCTTAATGTCCACAGATACGCAGTATTTT	CASSLMSTDTQYF
TRBV1	TRBJ2-2	-	-	TGCACCAGCAGCCATCCCTCCAGGGACTGGAACACCGGGGAGCTGTTTTTT	CTSSHPSRDWNTGELFF
TRBV29-1	TRBJ1-4	-	few	TGCAGCGTTGGAGGGGGGGGCGAAAAACTGTTTTTT	CSVGGGGEKLFF
TRBV5-6	TRBJ2-1	TRBD2	-	TGTGCCAGCAGCTTAGCGGGGATGAATGAGCAGTTCTTC	CASSLAGMNEQFF
TRBV11-1	TRBJ2-1	-	-	TGTGCCAGCAGCCAAACGGTTGAGGGCTCCTACAATGAGCAGTTCTTC	CASSQTVEGSYNEQFF
TRBV27	TRBJ2-1	-	-	TGTGCCAGCAGTTTATCAGGGGCCCCCTCTAGGGAGCAGTTCTTC	CASSLSGAPSREQFF
TRBV28	TRBJ1-2	-	few	TGTGCCAGCAGTCCCAGGGACTATGGCTACACCTTC	CASSPRDYGYTF
TRBV24-1	TRBJ1-2	-	-	TGTGCCACCAGTGAAACCGGGACACCGGGTGGCTACACCTTC	CATSETGTPGGYTF
TRBV9	TRBJ2-7	-	-	TGTGCCAGCAGCGTATCCTGGCAGCGGAACACCTACGAGCAGTACTTC	CASSVSWQRNTYEQYF
TRBV12-3/TRBV12-4	TRBJ1-2	-	-	TGTGCCAGCAGTTTAGGAGGGGATGGCTACACCTTC	CASSLGGDGYTF
TRBV30	TRBJ2-5	-	once	TGTGCCTGGAGTTTTCAGACTATTCGGACCTTAGGGGAAGAGACCCAGTACTTC	CAWSFQTIRTLGEETQYF
TRBV15	TRBJ2-7	TRBD1	-	TGTGCCACCAGCAGAAAGGGGACCTCGGGACAGGGGGAAAACGAGCAGTACTTC	CATSRKGTSGQGENEQYF
TRBV18	TRBJ2-5	-	-	TGTGCCAGCTCACCAACGCAGGGGCACGAGGAGACCCAGTACTTC	CASSPTQGHEETQYF
TRBV25-1	TRBJ2-5	-	-	TGTGCCAGCAGTGAGACAAAACTTCAAGAGACCCAGTACTTC	CASSETKLQETQYF
TRBV4-1	TRBJ1-3	-	-	TGCGCCAGCAGCCCGAGCGCAGGAAGCTCTGGAAACACCATATATTTT	CASSPSAGSSGNTIYF
TRBV7-8	TRBJ2-2	TRBD1	-	TGTGCCAGCAGCTTAAGGACAGGGGGAACTAATACCGGGGAGCTGTTTTTT	CASSLRTGGTNTGELFF
TRBV25-1	TRBJ2-7	-	-	TGTGCCAGCAGTGAATATGGCGACATCTACGAGCAGTACTTC	CASSEYGDIYEQYF
TRBV2	TRBJ1-4	TRBD1	-	TGTGCCAGTGGGGACAGCAATAATGAAAAACTGTTTTTT	CASGDSNNEKLFF
TRBV5-4	TRBJ1-1	TRBD1	-	TGTGCCAGCAGCCGGGGACAGATCGGGAACACTGAAGCTTTCTTT	CASSRGQIGNTEAFF
TRBV5-6	TRBJ2-7	-	-	TGTGCCAGCAGCTTCTTCACCTCAAGTTTCGAGCAGTACTTC	CASSFFTSSFEQYF
TRBV29-1	TRBJ2-1	TRBD1	-	TGCAGCGCACCTACCGGGACAGGGGGCCGGAATGAGCAGTTCTTC	CSAPTGTGGRNEQFF
TRBV5-6	TRBJ1-6	-	-	TGTGCCAGCAGCTTTAGTAATTCACCCCTCCACTTT	CASSFSNSPLHF
TRBV6-2/TRBV6-3	TRBJ1-5	-	-	TGTGCCAGCAGTTACAGGACGTCCGGCAATCAGCCCCAGCATTTT	CASSYRTSGNQPQHF
TRBV3-1/TRBV3-2	TRBJ2-7	TRBD2	-	TGTGCCAGCAGCCCCGCCGGGACTAGCGGGAGGGTTCAGTACTTC	CASSPAGTSGRVQYF
TRBV19	TRBJ1-2	-	-	TGTGCCAGTAGTATAGCTCTCCGACGGACCGACTATGGCTACACCTTC	CASSIALRRTDYGYTF